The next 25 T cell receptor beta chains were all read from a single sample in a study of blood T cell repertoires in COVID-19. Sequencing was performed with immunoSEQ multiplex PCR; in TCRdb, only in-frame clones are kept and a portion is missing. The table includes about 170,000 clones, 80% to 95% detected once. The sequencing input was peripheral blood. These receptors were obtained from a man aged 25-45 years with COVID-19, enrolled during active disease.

This chain's CDR3 is CASSLVPRGQETQYF. The CDR3 region has the DNA TGTGCCAGCAGCCTAGTACCCCGGGGACAGGAGACCCAGTACTTC. The V gene is TRBV21-1, the J gene TRBJ2-5; whether TRBD1, the table's D call, matches the DNA was not checked. TRBV21-1 is marked as a pseudogene. The CDR3 loop spans 15 amino acids.

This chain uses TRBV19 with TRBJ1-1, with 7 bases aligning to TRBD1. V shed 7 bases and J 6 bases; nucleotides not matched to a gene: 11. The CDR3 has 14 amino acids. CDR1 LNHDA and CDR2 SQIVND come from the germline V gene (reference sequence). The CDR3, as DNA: TGTGCCAGTAAAATCGCAGGGGGGTTCGCTGAAGCTTTCTTT. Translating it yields CASKIAGGFAEAFF.

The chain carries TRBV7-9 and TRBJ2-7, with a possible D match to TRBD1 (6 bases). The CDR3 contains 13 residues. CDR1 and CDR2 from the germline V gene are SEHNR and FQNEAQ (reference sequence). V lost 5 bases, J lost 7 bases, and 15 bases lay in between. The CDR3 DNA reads TGTGCCAGCAGCCCGATTTACAGGGATGAGCAGTACTTC. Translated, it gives CASSPIYRDEQYF.

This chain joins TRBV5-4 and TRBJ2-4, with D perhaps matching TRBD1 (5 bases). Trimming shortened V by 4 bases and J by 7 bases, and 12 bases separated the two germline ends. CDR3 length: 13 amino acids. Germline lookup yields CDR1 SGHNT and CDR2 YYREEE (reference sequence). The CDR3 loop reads CASSPDSINIQYF. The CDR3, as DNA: TGTGCCAGCAGCCCAGACAGTATCAACATTCAGTACTTC.

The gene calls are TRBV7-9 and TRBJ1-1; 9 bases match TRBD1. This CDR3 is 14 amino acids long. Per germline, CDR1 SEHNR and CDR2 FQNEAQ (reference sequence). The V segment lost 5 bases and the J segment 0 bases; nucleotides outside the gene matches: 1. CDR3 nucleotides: TGTGCCAGCAGCCGGACAGGGGTGAACACTGAAGCTTTCTTT. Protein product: CASSRTGVNTEAFF.

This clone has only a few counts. The CDR3 DNA reads TGTGCCAGCAGTACTACCTCCTACGAGCAGTACTTC. Its protein is CASSTTSYEQYF. The rearrangement links TRBV27 to TRBJ2-7; the D is unclear. In germline, CDR1 is MNHEY, CDR2 SMNVEV (reference sequence). CDR3 length: 12 residues. The V end was cut by 5 bases, the J end by 0 bases, with 5 bases between.

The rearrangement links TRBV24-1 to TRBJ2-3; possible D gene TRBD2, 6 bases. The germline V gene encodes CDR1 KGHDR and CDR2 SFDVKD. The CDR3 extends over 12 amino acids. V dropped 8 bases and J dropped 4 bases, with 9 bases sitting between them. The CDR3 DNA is TGTGCCACCAAGGGACTTCCAGATACGCAGTATTTT. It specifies CATKGLPDTQYF.

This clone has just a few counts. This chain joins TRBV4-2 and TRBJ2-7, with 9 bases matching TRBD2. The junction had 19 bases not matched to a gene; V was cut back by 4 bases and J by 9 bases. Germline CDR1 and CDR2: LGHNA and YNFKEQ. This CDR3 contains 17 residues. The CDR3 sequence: CASSPLRGGGAPSGQYF. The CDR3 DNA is TGTGCCAGCAGCCCCCTGCGGGGCGGGGGGGCTCCTAGCGGGCAGTACTTC.

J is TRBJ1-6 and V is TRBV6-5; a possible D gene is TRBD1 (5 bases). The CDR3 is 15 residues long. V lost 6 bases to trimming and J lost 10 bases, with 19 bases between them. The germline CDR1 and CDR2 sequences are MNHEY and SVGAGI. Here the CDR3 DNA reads TGTGCCAGCAGCCAGGGTGTCGGTATCGGCTCACCCCTCCACTTT. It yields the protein CASSQGVGIGSPLHF.

CDR3 protein: CATSDSAGEGGYTF. The CDR3 DNA sequence: TGTGCCACCAGTGATTCGGCAGGGGAGGGTGGCTACACCTTC. The chain links TRBV24-1 to TRBJ1-2; tentatively, D is TRBD1 (6 bases). Trimming removed 2 bases from V and 7 bases from J, with 13 bases in between. This CDR3 contains 14 residues. The germline CDR1 and CDR2 sequences are KGHDR and SFDVKD.

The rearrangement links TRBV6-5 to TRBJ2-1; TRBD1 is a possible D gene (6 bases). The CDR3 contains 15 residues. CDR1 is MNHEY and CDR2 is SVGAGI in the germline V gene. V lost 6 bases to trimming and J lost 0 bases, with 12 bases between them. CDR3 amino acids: CASSLRGSSYNEQFF. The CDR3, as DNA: TGTGCCAGCAGCCTCAGGGGAAGCTCCTACAATGAGCAGTTCTTC.

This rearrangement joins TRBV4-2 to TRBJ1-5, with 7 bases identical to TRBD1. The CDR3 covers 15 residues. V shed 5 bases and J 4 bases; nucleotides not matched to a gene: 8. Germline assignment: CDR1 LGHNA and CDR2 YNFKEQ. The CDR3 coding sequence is TGTGCCAGCAGCACCGGGACAGAGGGTAATCAGCCCCAGCATTTT. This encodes CASSTGTEGNQPQHF.

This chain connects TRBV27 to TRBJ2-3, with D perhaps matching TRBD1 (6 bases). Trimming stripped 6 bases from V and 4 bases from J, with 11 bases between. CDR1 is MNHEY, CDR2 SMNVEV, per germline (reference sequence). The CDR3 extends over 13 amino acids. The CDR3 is CASSKTGPDTQYF. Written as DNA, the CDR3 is TGTGCCAGCAGCAAAACAGGGCCAGATACGCAGTATTTT.

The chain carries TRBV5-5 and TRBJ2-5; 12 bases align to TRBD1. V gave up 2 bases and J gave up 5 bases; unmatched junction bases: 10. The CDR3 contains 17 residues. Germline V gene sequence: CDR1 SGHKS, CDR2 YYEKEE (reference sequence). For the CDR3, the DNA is TGTGCCAGCAGCTTCCCTACCGGGACAGGGGGCGAGGAGACCCAGTACTTC. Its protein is CASSFPTGTGGEETQYF.

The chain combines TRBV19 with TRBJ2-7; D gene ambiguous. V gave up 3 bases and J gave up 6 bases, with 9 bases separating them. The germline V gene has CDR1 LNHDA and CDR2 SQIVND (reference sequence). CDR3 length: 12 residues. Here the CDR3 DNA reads TGTGCCAGTAGTATTGCACTTGGCGAGCAGTACTTC. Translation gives CASSIALGEQYF.

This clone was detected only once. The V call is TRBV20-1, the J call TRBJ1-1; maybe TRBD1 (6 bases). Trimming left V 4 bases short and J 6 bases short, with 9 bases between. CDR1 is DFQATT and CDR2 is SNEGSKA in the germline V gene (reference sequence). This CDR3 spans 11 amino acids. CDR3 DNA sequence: TGCAGTGCTACCTACAGGGCTGAAGCTTTCTTT. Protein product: CSATYRAEAFF.

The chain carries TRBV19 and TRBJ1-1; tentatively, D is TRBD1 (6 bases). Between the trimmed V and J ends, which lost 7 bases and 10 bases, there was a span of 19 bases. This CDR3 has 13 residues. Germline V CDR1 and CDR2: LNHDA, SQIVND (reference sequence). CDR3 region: CASIHRGAEGAFF. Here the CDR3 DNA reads TGTGCCAGTATCCATCGGGGGGCAGAAGGAGCTTTCTTT.

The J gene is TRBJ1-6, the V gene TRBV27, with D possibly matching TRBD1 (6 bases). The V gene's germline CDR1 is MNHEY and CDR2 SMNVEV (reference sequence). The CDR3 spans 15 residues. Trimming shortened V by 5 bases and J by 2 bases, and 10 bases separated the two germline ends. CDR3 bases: TGTGCCAGCAGTCAACAGGGCCCCTATAATTCACCCCTCCACTTT. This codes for CASSQQGPYNSPLHF.

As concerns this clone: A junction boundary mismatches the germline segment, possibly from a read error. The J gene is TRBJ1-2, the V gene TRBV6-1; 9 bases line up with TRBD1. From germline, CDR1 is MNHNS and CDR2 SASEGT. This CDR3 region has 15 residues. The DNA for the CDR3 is TGTGCCAGCAGTGAAACACAGGGGGCTAAGTATGGCTACACCTTC. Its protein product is CASSETQGAKYGYTF.

CDR3 coding DNA: TGTGCCATCAGTGTATCGGTCGCGGCAGGGGCTTTCTTT. Translating gives CAISVSVAAGAFF. This chain links TRBV10-3 with TRBJ1-1; D may be TRBD1 (5 bases). The germline V gene encodes CDR1 ENHRY and CDR2 SYGVKD. V gave up 4 bases and J gave up 11 bases, with 17 bases separating them. The CDR3 is made up of 13 amino acids.

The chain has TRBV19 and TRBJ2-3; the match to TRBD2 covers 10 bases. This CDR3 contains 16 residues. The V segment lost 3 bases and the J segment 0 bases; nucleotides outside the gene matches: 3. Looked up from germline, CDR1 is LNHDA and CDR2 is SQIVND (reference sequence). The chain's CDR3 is CASSIGLADSTDTQYF. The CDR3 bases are TGTGCCAGTAGTATCGGACTAGCGGATAGCACAGATACGCAGTATTTT.

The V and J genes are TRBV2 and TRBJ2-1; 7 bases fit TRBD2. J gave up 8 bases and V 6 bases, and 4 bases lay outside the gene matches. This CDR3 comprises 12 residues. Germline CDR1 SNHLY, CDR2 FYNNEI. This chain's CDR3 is CASSERDHEQFF. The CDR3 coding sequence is TGTGCCAGCAGCGAGCGGGATCATGAGCAGTTCTTC.

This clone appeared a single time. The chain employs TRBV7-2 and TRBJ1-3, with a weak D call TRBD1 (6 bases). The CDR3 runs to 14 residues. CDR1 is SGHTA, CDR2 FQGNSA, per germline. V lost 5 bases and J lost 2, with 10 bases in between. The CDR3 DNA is TGTGCCAGCAGCCCACAGGGTACTGGAAACACCATATATTTT. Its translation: CASSPQGTGNTIYF. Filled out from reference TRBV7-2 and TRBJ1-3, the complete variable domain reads GAGVSQSPSNKVTEKGKDVELRCDPISGHTALYWYRQSLGQGLEFLIYFQGNSAPDKSGLPSDRFSAERTGGSVSTLTIQRTQQEDSAVYLCASSPQGTGNTIYFGEGSWLTVV.

Here the CDR3 reads CASSWRDGQPQHF. DNA of the CDR3: TGTGCCAGCAGTTGGAGGGATGGTCAGCCCCAGCATTTT. The chain is built from TRBV28 and TRBJ1-5; D uncertain. CDR3 size: 13 residues. Germline assignment: CDR1 MDHEN and CDR2 SYDVKM. V lost 4 bases and J lost 6, with 10 bases in between.

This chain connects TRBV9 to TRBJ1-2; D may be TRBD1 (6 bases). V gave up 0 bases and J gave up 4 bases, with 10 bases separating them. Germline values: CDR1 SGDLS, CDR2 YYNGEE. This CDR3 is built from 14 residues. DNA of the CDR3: TGTGCCAGCAGCGTAGAACAGGGACCCTATGGCTACACCTTC. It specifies CASSVEQGPYGYTF.